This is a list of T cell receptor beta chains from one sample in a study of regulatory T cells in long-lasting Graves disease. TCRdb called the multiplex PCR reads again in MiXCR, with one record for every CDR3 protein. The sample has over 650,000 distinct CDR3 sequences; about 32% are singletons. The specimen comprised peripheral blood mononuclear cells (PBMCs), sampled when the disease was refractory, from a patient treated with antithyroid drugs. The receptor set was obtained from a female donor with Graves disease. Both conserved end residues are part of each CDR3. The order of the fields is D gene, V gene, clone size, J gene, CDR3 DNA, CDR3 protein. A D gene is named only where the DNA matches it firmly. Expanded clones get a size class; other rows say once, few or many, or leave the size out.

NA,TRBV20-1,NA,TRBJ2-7,TGCAGTGCTAGGAACCGACAGGACAGCTACGAGCAGTACTTC,CSARNRQDSYEQYF
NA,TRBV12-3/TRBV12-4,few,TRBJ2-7,TGTGCCAGCAGTTTGAGGAGCGAGCAGTACTTC,CASSLRSEQYF
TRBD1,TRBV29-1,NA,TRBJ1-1,TGCAGCGTTGAGAGGACAGGCGGGACTGAAGCTTTCTTT,CSVERTGGTEAFF
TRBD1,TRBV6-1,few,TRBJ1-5,TGTGCCAGCAGTGAAGCTTCAACAGGGGTGTATAGCAATCAGCCCCAGCATTTT,CASSEASTGVYSNQPQHF
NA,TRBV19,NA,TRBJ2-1,TGTGCCAGTAGTATACAGGGGGGCTCCTACAATGAGCAGTTCTTC,CASSIQGGSYNEQFF
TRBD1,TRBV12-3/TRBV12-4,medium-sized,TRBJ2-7,TGTGCCAGCAGCCAAGGACAGGCCTACGAGCAGTACTTC,CASSQGQAYEQYF
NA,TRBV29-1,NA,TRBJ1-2,TGCAGCGTTGCCCAGGGACGGCGGGGTGGCTACACCTTC,CSVAQGRRGGYTF
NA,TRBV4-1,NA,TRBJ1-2,TGCGCCAGCAGCCAAGATCCCACCGGACAGTACTATGGCTACACCTTC,CASSQDPTGQYYGYTF
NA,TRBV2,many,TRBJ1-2,TGTGCCAGCAGTGAATCCTGGGGGGACTATGGCTACACCTTC,CASSESWGDYGYTF
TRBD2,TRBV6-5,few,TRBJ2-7,TGTGCCAGCACTTTACTCGACTTAGCGGGAGGTAGCGAGCAGTACTTC,CASTLLDLAGGSEQYF
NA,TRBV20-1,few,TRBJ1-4,TGCAGTACCATCGGACAGAAAAATGAAAAACTGTTTTTT,CSTIGQKNEKLFF
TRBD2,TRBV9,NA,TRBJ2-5,TGTGCCAGCAGCGTAGGCGGTAGCGGGAGTGAGACCCAGTACTTC,CASSVGGSGSETQYF
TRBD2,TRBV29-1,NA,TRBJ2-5,TGCAGCGTTGAAGGGACTAGCGGGACTCTTCAAGAGACCCAGTACTTC,CSVEGTSGTLQETQYF
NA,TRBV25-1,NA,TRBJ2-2,TGTGCCAGCAGTATAACAACAGGGCGGGGAACCGGGGAGCTGTTTTTT,CASSITTGRGTGELFF
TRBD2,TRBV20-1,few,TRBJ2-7,TGCAGTGCTGCACGCCGACTAGCGGGAGCTAGTCCTAGCTCCTACGAGCAGTACTTC,CSAARRLAGASPSSYEQYF
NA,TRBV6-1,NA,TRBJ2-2,TGTGCCAGCAGAACCCCCCGAGGGACGAACACCGGGGAGCTGTTTTTT,CASRTPRGTNTGELFF
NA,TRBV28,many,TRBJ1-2,TGTGCCAGCAGTATACAGGGCAACTATGGCTACACCTTC,CASSIQGNYGYTF
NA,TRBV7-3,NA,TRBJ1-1,TGTGCCAGCAACACGGGACGGGCAACTGAAGCTTTCTTT,CASNTGRATEAFF
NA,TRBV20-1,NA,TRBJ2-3,TGCAGTGCTAGTCCGGGGAACACAGATACGCAGTATTTT,CSASPGNTDTQYF
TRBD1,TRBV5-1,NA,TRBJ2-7,TGCGCCAGCAGCCCCGGGGACAGCATAGCCGAGCAGTACTTC,CASSPGDSIAEQYF
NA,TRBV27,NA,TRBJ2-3,TGTGCCAGCGCGCCGGGGTTAACAGATACGCAGTATTTT,CASAPGLTDTQYF